This T cell receptor (beta chain) was identified in a study of tumor-infiltrating lymphocytes in primary liver carcinoma. At the level of the study: Tumors measured 4.2 to 10 cm and were stage T1-T3 N0M0. Study-level findings and limits: Significantly greater top-250-clone fractions characterized tumors relative to blood (p = 0.039). Tumor-adjacent and tumor-blood pairs shared a smaller degree of overlap than tumor region pairs.

TCR beta cDNA was prepared out of 500 ng total RNA by means of a constant-region primer. The TCR beta library was amplified through three nested multiplex PCR rounds in a modified ARM-PCR procedure. For around 9 cycles apiece, the opening two PCR rounds ran with TRBV1-TRBV30 forward primers and a C-beta reverse primer. In TCRdb, the multiplex PCR reads were re-called with MiXCR into one record per CDR3 protein. Of roughly 330,000 distinct CDR3 sequences in the sample, less than 75% are singletons; the top ten hold about 6.3%. V shed 5 bases and J shed 9 bases, with 20 bases lying between them. This CDR3 spans 15 amino acids. CDR1 is SGHAT, CDR2 FQNNGV, per germline. Concerning this clonotype: Its antigen remains unknown.

The blood RNA (from unsorted whole blood) was obtained, and germline DNA was also extracted. Enrolled patients were chronically infected with HBV and treatment-naive. Material: peripheral blood. The chain carries TRBV11-2 and TRBJ2-1; weak D call: TRBD2 (6 bases). This sequence originates from a man in his forties with primary liver carcinoma and hepatitis B virus infection. The CDR3 sequence: CASSVTTGSQGEQFF. In nucleotides, the CDR3 is TGTGCCAGCAGCGTGACTACCGGGAGTCAGGGTGAGCAGTTCTTC.